This TCR beta chain appears in the sequencing data of a study of graft-versus-host responses after intestinal transplantation. Study as a whole: Following induction with anti-thymocyte globulin, all recipients were given tacrolimus and steroids for 2 to 4 years.

Profiled with immunoSEQ multiplex PCR; TCRdb holds only in-frame clones, not every one. The table has over 7,500 clones, about 76% seen once. From the graft tissue, intraepithelial and lamina propria lymphocytes were released through processing. Whole-study results and caveats: GvH clonotypes were identified within recipient marrow, with a subset emerging first in ileum or blood. GvH clone levels peaked in circulation, and this peak was associated with early post-transplant HvG declines. Graft-donor T cell macrochimerism in patients accompanied high graft-versus-host to host-versus-graft clonal ratios in allografts.

Points on this clone: Its specificity is unknown.

The clonotype comes from a human patient who received an intestinal transplant, so some T cells may come from the graft donor. This sample comprised ileum tissue, obtained roughly 450 days after intestinal transplantation.

The CDR3 sequence is CASSKLRGGLAGELFF. The CDR3 DNA follows: TGTGCCAGCAGCAAACTTCGGGGGGGCCTCGCCGGGGAGCTGTTTTTT. The chain combines TRBV21-1 with TRBJ2-2; TRBD2 reflects the table's D call only, with no check against the DNA. TRBV21-1 is tagged as a pseudogene. This CDR3 contains 16 residues.